This entry features one TCR beta chain sequence. This clonotype was seen a handful of times. Its antigen remains undetermined. A read error may explain this, as a much larger clone is one base away. From V the trimming removes 1 base and from J it removes 4 bases, while the gene matches leave 10 bases of the junction unaccounted for. The germline V gene (reference sequence) provides CDR1 LGHDT and CDR2 YNNKEL. The CDR3 goes from the cysteine to the phenylalanine over 17 residues. The CDR3 DNA has 51 bases and is translated from base 1. A case-control design nested within a healthcare worker cohort in London, UK, was used, with weekly nasopharyngeal swab PCR tests and blood sampling performed. Healthcare workers were recruited between 23 and 31 March 2020, during the week of the UK lockdown, and were followed weekly for up to roughly 15 weeks. This sample stems from a study of early T cells in non-severe SARS-CoV-2 infection (dated by TCRdb to the early 2020s). Background on the whole study: Because TCR sequencing was done on bulk RNA from unsorted whole blood, the alpha and beta chains could not be paired.

What the work shows at the level of the full study, not this receptor alone: Matching against VDJdb was skewed toward anti-spike CD8 responses, likely underestimated virus-specific expansions, and missed private and CD4 specificities.

The library was prepared using 5' RACE. The run used a NextSeq 500. In the TCR library protocol, unique molecular identifiers were attached to individual cDNA molecules to correct for PCR bias and sequencing error. TCR alpha and beta chains were both sequenced, and the abundances of alpha and beta sequences in each sample were closely correlated with each other. As for how the authors treated the data: Decombinator V4 was used to perform V gene, J gene and CDR3 annotation of TCR sequences. TCRs were defined as expanded if a significant change between any two time points was detected under a Poisson model with p below 0.0001. Abundances of TCRs were expressed as counts per million after normalisation to the total number of TCRs sequenced in each sample. TRAV1-2 paired with TRAJ12, TRAJ20 or TRAJ33 defined MAIT TCRs, while TRAV10 paired with TRAJ18 defined iNKT TCRs. VDJdb, accessed 1 November 2021, was searched for CMV, EBV and SARS-CoV-2 annotated TCRs, with TCRs annotated for multiple antigens excluded. TCRdb reprocessed the public reads (quality trimming at Q25 with fastp, clone calling with MiXCR) and kept in-frame beta chains. Each CDR3 protein gets just one entry, which takes the most common genes and DNA from the rows behind it. The authors' filters were not applied to this entry. Recorded for this sample are fewer than 100,000 distinct CDR3 sequences; around 11% of them occurred a single time. The ten largest clones take up around 5% of the sample.

The source is an adult who was a healthcare worker with PCR-confirmed SARS-CoV-2 infection or an uninfected control (not recorded which). Sequencing was done on a sample of whole blood. This chain joins TRBV3-1 to TRBJ2-1, with TRBD1 matching 7 junction bases. The CDR3 has the sequence CASSQARTGRVYNEQFF. The sequenced DNA is TGTGCCAGCAGCCAAGCCAGGACAGGCCGGGTGTACAATGAGCAGTTCTTC.